Below, 28 T cell receptor beta chains from the same sample are listed, as sequenced in a study of CXCR3-negative and CXCR3-positive naive CD8 T cells. The libraries of TRB cDNA were prepared using 5' RACE with UMI labels. Each CDR3 protein gets one entry in TCRdb, which reprocessed the 5' RACE reads and gives no DNA. This sample's table reports 45,000 or so distinct CDR3 sequences. The sample taken for sequencing was memory CD8+ T cells from blood. These receptors all stem from a human donor in good health. Some clones in this sample may be carry-over from other donors' samples.

The chain carries TRBV6-6 and TRBJ1-2. The germline CDR1 and CDR2 sequences are MNHNY and SVGAGI (reference sequence). The CDR3 is 13 amino acids. This CDR3 is CASSDNRSDGYTF.

V is TRBV20-1 and J is TRBJ2-4; TCRdb selects TRBD1, and the lack of DNA leaves this call unchecked. CDR1 DFQATT and CDR2 SNEGSKA come from the germline V gene (reference sequence). The CDR3 loop spans 13 amino acids. The CDR3 spells CSAVGQFKNIQYF.

The chain employs TRBV29-1 and TRBJ1-2. CDR1 SQVTM and CDR2 ANQGSEA come from the germline V gene. The CDR3 loop spans 14 amino acids. The CDR3 protein is CSVEGHTANYGYTF.

The chain is built from TRBV12-3 or TRBV12-4 and TRBJ2-2; TCRdb's D call, TRBD1, is unchecked because there is no DNA. The CDR3 runs 18 residues. The CDR3 loop reads CASSSGLRTGVDTGELFF.

V is TRBV19 and J is TRBJ1-1. Germline CDR1 LNHDA, CDR2 SQIVND (reference sequence). The CDR3 has 14 residues. This chain's CDR3 is CASSIVMGSTEAFF. Drawing the rest from reference TRBV19 and TRBJ1-1, the complete variable domain is DGGITQSPKYLFRKEGQNVTLSCEQNLNHDAMYWYRQDPGQGLRLIYYSQIVNDFQKGDIAEGYSVSREKKESFPLTVTSAQKNPTAFYLCASSIVMGSTEAFFGQGTRLTVV.

This chain connects TRBV24-1 to TRBJ1-2. The germline V gene encodes CDR1 KGHDR and CDR2 SFDVKD. The CDR3 loop spans 12 amino acids. The CDR3 loop reads CATSDGWDGYTF.

This rearrangement joins TRBV6-5 to TRBJ1-2; the D gene TCRdb calls, TRBD1, cannot be checked with no DNA. This CDR3 spans 13 amino acids. Germline V CDR1 and CDR2: MNHEY, SVGAGI. CDR3: CASSLDRNYGYTF.

This rearrangement joins TRBV12-3 or TRBV12-4 to TRBJ2-7; without DNA, the TCRdb call of TRBD1 cannot be checked. The CDR3 covers 12 residues. The CDR3 loop reads CASSFSRGEQYF.

The rearrangement joins TRBV28 to TRBJ2-7. The CDR3 runs 14 residues. CDR1 is MDHEN, CDR2 SYDVKM, per germline. The CDR3 reads CASSLGQGPYEQYF.

The chain combines TRBV29-1 with TRBJ2-2. Germline V lookup: CDR1 SQVTM, CDR2 ANQGSEA. CDR3 length equals 12 residues. The CDR3 region is CSATTYTGELFF.

The chain is built from TRBV6-5 and TRBJ1-2. This CDR3 is built from 14 residues. Germline lookup yields CDR1 MNHEY and CDR2 SVGAGI. The CDR3 protein is CASSYSPMNYGYTF.

The chain employs TRBV15 and TRBJ1-1; TCRdb calls TRBD1, which cannot be checked without DNA. Germline V gene data show CDR1 as LNHNV and CDR2 as YYDKDF (reference sequence). The CDR3 consists of 16 residues. The CDR3 here is CATSRTQALMNTEAFF.

V is TRBV28 and J is TRBJ2-2; without DNA, the TCRdb call of TRBD2 cannot be checked. Germline loops: CDR1 MDHEN, CDR2 SYDVKM. The CDR3 sequence is 17 residues long. CDR3 region: CASCVGSGGTYTGELLF.

This chain joins TRBV13 and TRBJ1-3. In germline, CDR1 is PRHDT, CDR2 FYEKMQ (reference sequence). This CDR3 contains 17 residues. CDR3 region: CASSSADGSHSGNTIYF.

The chain combines TRBV7-8 with TRBJ1-2; TCRdb's D call, TRBD1, is unchecked because there is no DNA. The CDR3 length is 16 residues. CDR1 is SGHVS and CDR2 is FQNEAQ in the germline V gene. CDR3 region: CASSLATPYRAYGYTF. Full variable domain (missing parts from reference TRBV7-8 and TRBJ1-2): GAGVSQSPRYKVAKRGQDVALRCDPISGHVSLFWYQQALGQGPEFLTYFQNEAQLDKSGLPSDRFFAERPEGSVSTLKIQRTQQEDSAVYLCASSLATPYRAYGYTFGSGTRLTVV.

This chain joins TRBV7-7 and TRBJ2-1; TCRdb picks TRBD2, but there is no DNA to check that call. The CDR3 extends over 16 amino acids. Germline V lookup: CDR1 SSHAT, CDR2 FNYEAQ (reference sequence). The CDR3 loop is CASSLVLGLASDEQFF.

The chain joins TRBV28 to TRBJ2-7; without DNA, the TCRdb call of TRBD1 cannot be checked. Germline CDR1 is MDHEN and CDR2 is SYDVKM. The CDR3 is 13 residues long. CDR3 loop: CASSFPGGYEQYF. Based on the CDR3 plus reference TRBV28 and TRBJ2-7, the full variable domain is DVKVTQSSRYLVKRTGEKVFLECVQDMDHENMFWYRQDPGLGLRLIYFSYDVKMKEKGDIPEGYSVSREKKERFSLILESASTNQTSMYLCASSFPGGYEQYFGPGTRLTVT.

V usage is TRBV28 and J usage is TRBJ2-7; absent DNA, TCRdb's TRBD1 call cannot be checked. The CDR3 runs to 13 residues. Germline values: CDR1 MDHEN, CDR2 SYDVKM. CDR3 region: CATETGNRYEQYF.

J is TRBJ1-1 and V is TRBV28; as DNA is missing, the TRBD1 call by TCRdb cannot be tested. Germline values: CDR1 MDHEN, CDR2 SYDVKM. The CDR3 has 16 residues. CDR3 sequence: CASSLPLGQGKTEAFF.

V and J are TRBV15 and TRBJ2-1; the TCRdb D gene call, TRBD1, has no DNA to confirm it. Germline-derived CDR1 and CDR2 are LNHNV and YYDKDF (reference sequence). The CDR3 extends over 14 amino acids. CDR3 in amino acids: CATSRDTGNNEQFF.

The rearrangement joins TRBV4-3 to TRBJ1-5; TCRdb lists TRBD1, though no DNA is available to test this call. Looked up from germline, CDR1 is LGHNA and CDR2 is YSLEER. The CDR3 has 16 amino acids. The CDR3 loop reads CASSQDRQVFNQPQHF.

This sequence joins TRBV5-1 and TRBJ2-2. The CDR3 consists of 17 residues. Germline assignment: CDR1 SGHRS and CDR2 YFSETQ. The CDR3 here is CASSLIWQVEFTGELFF. Full variable domain (rest looked up from reference TRBV5-1 and TRBJ2-2): KAGVTQTPRYLIKTRGQQVTLSCSPISGHRSVSWYQQTPGQGLQFLFEYFSETQRNKGNFPGRFSGRQFSNSRSEMNVSTLELGDSALYLCASSLIWQVEFTGELFFGEGSRLTVL.

The gene calls are TRBV28 and TRBJ2-7; the TRBD1 assignment by TCRdb is unverifiable without DNA. This CDR3 is 14 amino acids long. Germline V gene data show CDR1 as MDHEN and CDR2 as SYDVKM. This chain's CDR3 is CASSLLAGSYEQYF. Filled out from reference TRBV28 and TRBJ2-7, the complete variable domain reads DVKVTQSSRYLVKRTGEKVFLECVQDMDHENMFWYRQDPGLGLRLIYFSYDVKMKEKGDIPEGYSVSREKKERFSLILESASTNQTSMYLCASSLLAGSYEQYFGPGTRLTVT.

This chain joins TRBV7-6 and TRBJ2-2; no DNA is available, so the TRBD2 call from TCRdb remains unchecked. This CDR3 contains 16 residues. Germline V gene sequence: CDR1 SGHVS, CDR2 FNYEAQ. Here the CDR3 reads CASNARPPGGTGELFF.

V usage is TRBV5-1 and J usage is TRBJ2-3; TCRdb lists TRBD1, though no DNA is available to test this call. Germline V gene data show CDR1 as SGHRS and CDR2 as YFSETQ. The CDR3 covers 14 residues. This CDR3 is CASKWTGGADTQYF.

The chain couples TRBV2 to TRBJ1-1; TCRdb lists TRBD1, though no DNA is available to test this call. Per germline, CDR1 SNHLY and CDR2 FYNNEI. This CDR3 region has 14 residues. CDR3 in amino acids: CASSPRDSNTEAFF. The full variable domain, rest sourced from reference TRBV2 and TRBJ1-1, is EPEVTQTPSHQVTQMGQEVILRCVPISNHLYFYWYRQILGQKVEFLVSFYNNEISEKSEIFDDQFSVERPDGSNFTLKIRSTKLEDSAMYFCASSPRDSNTEAFFGQGTRLTVV.

CDR3 sequence reads: CASSYSSGGGDTQYF. The genes are TRBV6-2 or TRBV6-3 and TRBJ2-5; TCRdb returns TRBD1, unconfirmable since there is no DNA. CDR3 length equals 15 residues. Germline lookup yields CDR1 MNHEY and CDR2 SVGEGT.

J is TRBJ2-2 and V is TRBV29-1; lacking DNA, the TRBD1 call made by TCRdb goes unchecked. CDR3 length: 12 amino acids. Germline V gives CDR1 SQVTM, CDR2 ANQGSEA. CDR3 protein: CSVVGATGELFF.